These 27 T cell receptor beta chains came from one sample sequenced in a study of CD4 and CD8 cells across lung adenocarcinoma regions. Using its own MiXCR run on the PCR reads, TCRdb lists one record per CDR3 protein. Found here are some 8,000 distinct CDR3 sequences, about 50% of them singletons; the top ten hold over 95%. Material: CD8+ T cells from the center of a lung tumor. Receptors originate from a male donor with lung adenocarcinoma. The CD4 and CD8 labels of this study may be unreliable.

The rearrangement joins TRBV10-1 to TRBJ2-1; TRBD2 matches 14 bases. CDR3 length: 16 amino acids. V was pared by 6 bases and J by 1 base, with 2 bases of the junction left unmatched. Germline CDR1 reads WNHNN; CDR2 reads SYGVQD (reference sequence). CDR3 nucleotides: TGCGCCAGCAGGACTAGCGGGAGGGATTCCTACAATGAGCAGTTCTTC. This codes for CASRTSGRDSYNEQFF.

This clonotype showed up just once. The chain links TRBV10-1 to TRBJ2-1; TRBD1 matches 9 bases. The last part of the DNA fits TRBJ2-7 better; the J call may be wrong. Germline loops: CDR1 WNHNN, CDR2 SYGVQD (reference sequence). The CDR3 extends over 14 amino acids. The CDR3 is CASSDRTGAYEQYF. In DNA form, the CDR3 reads TGCGCCAGCAGTGACAGGACAGGGGCCTACGAGCAGTACTTC.

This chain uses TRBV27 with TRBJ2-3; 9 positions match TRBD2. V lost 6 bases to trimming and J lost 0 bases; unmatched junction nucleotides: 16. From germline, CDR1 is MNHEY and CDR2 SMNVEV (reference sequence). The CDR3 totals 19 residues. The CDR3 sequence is CASRATGLAGQSSTDTQYF. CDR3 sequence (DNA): TGTGCCAGCAGAGCCACGGGGCTAGCGGGACAGTCTAGCACAGATACGCAGTATTTT.

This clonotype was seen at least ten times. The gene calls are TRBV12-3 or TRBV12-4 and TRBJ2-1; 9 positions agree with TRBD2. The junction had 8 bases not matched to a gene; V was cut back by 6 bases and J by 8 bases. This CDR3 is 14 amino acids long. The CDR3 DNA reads TGTGCCAGCAGGCCCGGACTAGCGCAAGATGAGCAGTTCTTC. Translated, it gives CASRPGLAQDEQFF.

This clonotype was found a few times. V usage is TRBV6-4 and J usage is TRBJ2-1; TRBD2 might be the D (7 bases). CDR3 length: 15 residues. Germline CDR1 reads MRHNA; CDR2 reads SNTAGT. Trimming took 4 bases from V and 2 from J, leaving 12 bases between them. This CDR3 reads CASSVGGGTYNEQFF. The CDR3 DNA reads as TGTGCCAGCAGTGTCGGCGGGGGCACCTACAATGAGCAGTTCTTC.

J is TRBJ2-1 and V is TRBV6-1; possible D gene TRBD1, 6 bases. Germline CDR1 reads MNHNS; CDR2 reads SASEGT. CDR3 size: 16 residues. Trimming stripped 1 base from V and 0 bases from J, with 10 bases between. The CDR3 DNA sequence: TGTGCCAGCAGTGAAGATTGGGGGCCCTCCTACAATGAGCAGTTCTTC. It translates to CASSEDWGPSYNEQFF.

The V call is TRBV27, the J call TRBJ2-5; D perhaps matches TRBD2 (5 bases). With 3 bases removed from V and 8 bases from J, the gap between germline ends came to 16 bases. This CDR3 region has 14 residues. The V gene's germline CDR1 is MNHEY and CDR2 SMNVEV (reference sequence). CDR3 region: CASSFSRGMLTQYF. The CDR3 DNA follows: TGTGCCAGCAGTTTTTCCCGGGGTATGCTTACCCAGTACTTC.

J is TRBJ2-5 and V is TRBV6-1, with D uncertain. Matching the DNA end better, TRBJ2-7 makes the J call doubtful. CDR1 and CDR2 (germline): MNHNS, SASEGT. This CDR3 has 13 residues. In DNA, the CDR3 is TGTGCCAGCAGACCGGGTCCCTGGAACGAGCAGTACTTC. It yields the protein CASRPGPWNEQYF.

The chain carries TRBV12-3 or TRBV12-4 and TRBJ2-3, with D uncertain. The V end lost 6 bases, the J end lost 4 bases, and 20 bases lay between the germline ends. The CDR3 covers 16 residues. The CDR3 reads CASSRFSGATADTQYF. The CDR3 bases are TGTGCCAGCAGCCGCTTCTCGGGCGCAACGGCAGATACGCAGTATTTT.

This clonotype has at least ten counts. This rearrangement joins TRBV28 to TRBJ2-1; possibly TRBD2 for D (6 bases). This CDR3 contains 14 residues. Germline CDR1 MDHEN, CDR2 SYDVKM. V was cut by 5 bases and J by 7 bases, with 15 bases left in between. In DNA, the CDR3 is TGTGCCAGCAGTCCCGGAGGGTTTATTAATGAGCAGTTCTTC. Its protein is CASSPGGFINEQFF.

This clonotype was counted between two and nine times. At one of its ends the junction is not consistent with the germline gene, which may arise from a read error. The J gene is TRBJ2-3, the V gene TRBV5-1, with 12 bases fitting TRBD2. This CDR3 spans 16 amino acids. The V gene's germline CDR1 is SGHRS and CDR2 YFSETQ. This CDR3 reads CASTLELAGGPHTQYF. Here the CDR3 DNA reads TGCGCCAGCACCTTGGAGCTAGCGGGGGGGCCTCATACGCAGTATTTT.

As DNA, the CDR3 is TGTGCCAGCAGTAGAAACTGGCAGGCCCAAGAGACCCAGTACTTC. Residues: CASSRNWQAQETQYF. The rearrangement links TRBV6-1 to TRBJ2-5; D ambiguous. CDR3 length equals 15 residues. Germline V lookup: CDR1 MNHNS, CDR2 SASEGT. V was trimmed by 5 bases and J by 1 base, leaving 14 bases between them.

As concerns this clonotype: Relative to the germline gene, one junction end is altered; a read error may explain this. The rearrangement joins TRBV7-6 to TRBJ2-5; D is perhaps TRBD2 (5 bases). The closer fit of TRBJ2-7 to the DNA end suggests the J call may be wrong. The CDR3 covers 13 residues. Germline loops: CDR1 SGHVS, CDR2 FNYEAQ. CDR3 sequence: CASSLGLSHEQYF. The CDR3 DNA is TGTGCCAGCAGTTTAGGACTGAGCCACGAGCAGTACTTC.

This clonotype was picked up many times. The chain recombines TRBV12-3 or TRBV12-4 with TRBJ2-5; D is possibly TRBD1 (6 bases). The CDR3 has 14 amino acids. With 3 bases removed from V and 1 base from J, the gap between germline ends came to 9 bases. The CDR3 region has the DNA TGTGCCAGCAGTTTCCCGGACAGCCAAGAGACCCAGTACTTC. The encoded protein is CASSFPDSQETQYF.

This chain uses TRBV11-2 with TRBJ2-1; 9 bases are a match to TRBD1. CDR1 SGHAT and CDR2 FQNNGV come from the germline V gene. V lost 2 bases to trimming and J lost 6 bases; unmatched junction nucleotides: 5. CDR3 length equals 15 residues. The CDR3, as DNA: TGTGCCAGCAGCTTATTCACGACAGGGGGCAATGAGCAGTTCTTC. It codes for CASSLFTTGGNEQFF.

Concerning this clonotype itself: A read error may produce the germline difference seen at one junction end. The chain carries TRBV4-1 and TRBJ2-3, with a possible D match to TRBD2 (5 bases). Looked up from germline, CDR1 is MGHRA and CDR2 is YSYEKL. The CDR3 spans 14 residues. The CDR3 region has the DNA TGCGGCAGCTGGGAGTTGTGCGCCACAGACACGCAGTATTTC. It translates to CGSWELCATDTQYF.

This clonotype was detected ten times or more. CDR3 sequence: CASSQDHPFSYEQYF. CDR3 nucleotide sequence: TGCGCCAGCAGCCAAGATCACCCCTTCAGCTACGAGCAGTACTTC. This sequence joins TRBV4-1 and TRBJ2-5; unclear D gene. The DNA end favors TRBJ2-7, so the J call may be wrong. The V gene's germline CDR1 is MGHRA and CDR2 YSYEKL. The CDR3 consists of 15 residues.

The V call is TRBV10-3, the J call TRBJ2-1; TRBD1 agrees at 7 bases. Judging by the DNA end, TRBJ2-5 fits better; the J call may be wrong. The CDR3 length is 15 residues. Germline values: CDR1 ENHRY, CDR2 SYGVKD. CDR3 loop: CAISARTGGQETQYF. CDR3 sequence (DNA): TGTGCCATCAGTGCTAGGACAGGCGGTCAAGAGACCCAGTACTTC.

Here the CDR3 reads CASRRLRDQETQYF. The CDR3 bases are TGTGCCAGCAGGCGTTTACGTGACCAAGAGACCCAGTACTTC. The V gene is TRBV6-1, the J gene TRBJ2-5, with no clear D. V was shortened by 6 bases and J by 0 bases, with 11 bases between the two germline ends. Germline V gene sequence: CDR1 MNHNS, CDR2 SASEGT. The CDR3 length is 14 residues.

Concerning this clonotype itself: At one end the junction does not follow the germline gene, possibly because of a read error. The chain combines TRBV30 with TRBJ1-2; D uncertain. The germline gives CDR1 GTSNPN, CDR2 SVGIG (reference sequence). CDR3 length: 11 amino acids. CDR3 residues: CAWSVREWEAF. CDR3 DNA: TGTGCCTGGAGTGTACGGGAGTGGGAGGCCTTC.

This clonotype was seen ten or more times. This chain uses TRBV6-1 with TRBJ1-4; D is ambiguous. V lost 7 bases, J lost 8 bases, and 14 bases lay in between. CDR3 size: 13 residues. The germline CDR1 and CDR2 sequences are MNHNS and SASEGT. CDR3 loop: CASNKWNGEKLFF. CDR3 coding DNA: TGTGCCAGCAATAAATGGAACGGGGAAAAACTGTTTTTT.

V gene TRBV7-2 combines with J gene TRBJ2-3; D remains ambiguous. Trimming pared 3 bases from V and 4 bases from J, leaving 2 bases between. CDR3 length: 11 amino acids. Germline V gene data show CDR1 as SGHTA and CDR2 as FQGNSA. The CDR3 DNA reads TGTGCCAGCAGCTTTTCAGATACGCAGTATTTT. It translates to CASSFSDTQYF. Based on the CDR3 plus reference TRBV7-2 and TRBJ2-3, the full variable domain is GAGVSQSPSNKVTEKGKDVELRCDPISGHTALYWYRQSLGQGLEFLIYFQGNSAPDKSGLPSDRFSAERTGGSVSTLTIQRTQQEDSAVYLCASSFSDTQYFGPGTRLTVL.

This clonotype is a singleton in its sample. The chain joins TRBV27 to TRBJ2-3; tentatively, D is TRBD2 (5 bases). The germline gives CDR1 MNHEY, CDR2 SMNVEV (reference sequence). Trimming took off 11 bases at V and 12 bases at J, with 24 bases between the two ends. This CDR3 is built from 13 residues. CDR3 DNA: TGTGCCTCGGGGTTAAGCGCCACAAACATTCAGTATTTT. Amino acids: CASGLSATNIQYF.

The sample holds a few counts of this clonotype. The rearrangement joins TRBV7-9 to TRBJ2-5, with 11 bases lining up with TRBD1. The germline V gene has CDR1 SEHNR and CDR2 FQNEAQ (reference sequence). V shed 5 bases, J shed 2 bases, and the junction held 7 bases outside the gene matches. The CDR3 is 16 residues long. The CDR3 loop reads CASSMSGTGGQETQYF. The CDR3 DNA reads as TGTGCCAGCAGCATGTCCGGGACAGGGGGTCAAGAGACCCAGTACTTC.

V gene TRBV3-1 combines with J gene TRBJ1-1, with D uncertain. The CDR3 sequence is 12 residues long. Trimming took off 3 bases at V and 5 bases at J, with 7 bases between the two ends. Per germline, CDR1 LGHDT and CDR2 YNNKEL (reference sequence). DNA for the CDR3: TGTGCCAGCAGCCATTCTCGGACTGAAGCTTTCTTT. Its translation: CASSHSRTEAFF.

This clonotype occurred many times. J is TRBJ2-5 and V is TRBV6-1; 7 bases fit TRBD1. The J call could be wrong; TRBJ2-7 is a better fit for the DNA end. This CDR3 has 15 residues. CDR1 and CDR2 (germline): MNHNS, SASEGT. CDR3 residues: CASNWDSPTIYEQYF. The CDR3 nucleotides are TGTGCCAGTAACTGGGACAGCCCGACAATCTACGAGCAGTACTTC.

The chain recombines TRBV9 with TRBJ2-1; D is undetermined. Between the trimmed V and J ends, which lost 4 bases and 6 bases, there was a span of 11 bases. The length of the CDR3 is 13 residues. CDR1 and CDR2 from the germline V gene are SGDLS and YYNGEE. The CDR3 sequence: CASSRSDGNEQFF. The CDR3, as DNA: TGTGCCAGCAGCCGGTCCGATGGCAATGAGCAGTTCTTC.